This T cell receptor beta chain was sequenced for a study of blood T cell repertoires in COVID-19. The wider study: There were acute and convalescent COVID-19 samples, and they came from the United States, Italy and Spain.

In the study's own analysis: From reference gene primer amplification, estimates of nucleated cell counts were derived. Method: immunoSEQ multiplex PCR; TCRdb's copy keeps in-frame clones and lacks some. V and J calls and clone size are as listed in that table; D and trimming were resolved from the DNA. The table lists 68,000 or so clones, about 86% of them singletons. The source is a man aged 50-60 years with acute or convalescent COVID-19. The material sequenced was peripheral blood.

The CDR3 DNA is TGTGCCTGGAGCGCCGGACTAGCGGGAGCTCTTGAGCAGTTCTTC. This encodes CAWSAGLAGALEQFF. The gene calls are TRBV30 and TRBJ2-1; 13 nucleotides agree with TRBD2. The V gene end was trimmed by 3 bases and the J gene end by 9 bases; junction bases not matched to a gene: 8. The CDR3 covers 15 residues. From germline, CDR1 is GTSNPN and CDR2 SVGIG (reference sequence). Full variable domain (missing parts from reference TRBV30 and TRBJ2-1): SQTIHQWPATLVQPVGSPLSLECTVEGTSNPNLYWYRQAAGRGLQLLFYSVGIGQISSEVPQNLSASRPQDRQFILSSKKLLLSDSGFYLCAWSAGLAGALEQFFGPGTRLTVL.